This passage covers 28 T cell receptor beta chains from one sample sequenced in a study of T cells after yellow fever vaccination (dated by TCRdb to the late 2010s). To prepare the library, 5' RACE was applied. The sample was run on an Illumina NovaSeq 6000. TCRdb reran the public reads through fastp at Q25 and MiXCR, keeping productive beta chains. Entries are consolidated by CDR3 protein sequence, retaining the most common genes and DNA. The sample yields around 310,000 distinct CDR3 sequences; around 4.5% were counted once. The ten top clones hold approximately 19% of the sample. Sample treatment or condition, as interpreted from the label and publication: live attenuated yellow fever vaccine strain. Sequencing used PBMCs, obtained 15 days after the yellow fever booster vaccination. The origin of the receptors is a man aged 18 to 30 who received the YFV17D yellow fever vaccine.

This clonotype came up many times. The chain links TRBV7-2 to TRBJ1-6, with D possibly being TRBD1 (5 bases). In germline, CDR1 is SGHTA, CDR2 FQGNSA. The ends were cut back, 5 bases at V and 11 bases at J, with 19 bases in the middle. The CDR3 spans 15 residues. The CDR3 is CASSVRDRGRAPLHF. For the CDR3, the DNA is TGTGCCAGCAGCGTCCGCGACAGAGGAAGGGCACCCCTCCACTTT.

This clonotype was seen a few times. CDR3 in DNA: TGTGCCAGCAGGCCCCCTGGCAGGGAGGTTTACGGGGAGCTGTTTTTT. As protein: CASRPPGREVYGELFF. V is TRBV6-6 and J is TRBJ2-2, with D tentatively TRBD2 (6 bases). Germline-derived CDR1 and CDR2 are MNHNY and SVGAGI (reference sequence). V was cut by 6 bases and J by 7 bases, with 21 bases left in between. The CDR3 runs to 16 residues.

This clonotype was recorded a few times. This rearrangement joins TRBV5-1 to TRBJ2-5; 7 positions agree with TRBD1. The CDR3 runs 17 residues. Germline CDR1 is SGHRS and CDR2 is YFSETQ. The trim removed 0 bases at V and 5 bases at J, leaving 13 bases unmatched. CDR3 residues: CASSLASGQSLGETQYF. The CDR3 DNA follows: TGCGCCAGCAGCTTGGCTTCGGGACAGTCCCTGGGGGAGACCCAGTACTTC.

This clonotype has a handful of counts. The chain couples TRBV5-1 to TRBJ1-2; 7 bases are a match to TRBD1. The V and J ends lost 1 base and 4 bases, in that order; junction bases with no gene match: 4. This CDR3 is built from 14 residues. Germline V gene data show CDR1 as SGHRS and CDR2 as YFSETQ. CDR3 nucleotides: TGCGCCAGCAGCTTGTCTCAGGGGGGCTATGGCTACACCTTC. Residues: CASSLSQGGYGYTF.

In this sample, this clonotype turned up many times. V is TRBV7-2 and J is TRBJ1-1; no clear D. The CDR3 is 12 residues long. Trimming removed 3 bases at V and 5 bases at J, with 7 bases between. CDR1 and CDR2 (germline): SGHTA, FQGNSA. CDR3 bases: TGTGCCAGCAGCTTCGACTCGACTGAAGCTTTCTTT. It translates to CASSFDSTEAFF.

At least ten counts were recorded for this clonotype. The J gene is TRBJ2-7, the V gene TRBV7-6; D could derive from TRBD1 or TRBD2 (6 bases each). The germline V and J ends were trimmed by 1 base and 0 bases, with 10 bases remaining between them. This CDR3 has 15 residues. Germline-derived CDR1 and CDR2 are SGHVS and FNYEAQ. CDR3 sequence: CASSLGGGSSYEQYF. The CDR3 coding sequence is TGTGCCAGCAGCTTAGGAGGGGGGAGCTCCTACGAGCAGTACTTC.

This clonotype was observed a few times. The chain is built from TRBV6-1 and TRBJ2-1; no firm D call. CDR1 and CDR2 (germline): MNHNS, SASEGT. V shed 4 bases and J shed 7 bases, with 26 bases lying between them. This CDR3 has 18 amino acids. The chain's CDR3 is CASSGLTRTPVEGNEQFF. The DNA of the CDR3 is TGTGCCAGCAGTGGCCTTACCCGGACGCCTGTAGAAGGGAATGAGCAGTTCTTC.

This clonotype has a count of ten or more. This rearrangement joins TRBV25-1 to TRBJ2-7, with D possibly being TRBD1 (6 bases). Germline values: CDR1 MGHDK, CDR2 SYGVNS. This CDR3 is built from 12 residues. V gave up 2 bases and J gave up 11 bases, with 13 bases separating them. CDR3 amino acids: CASSEPTGWEYF. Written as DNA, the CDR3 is TGTGCCAGCAGTGAACCCACAGGGTGGGAGTACTTC.

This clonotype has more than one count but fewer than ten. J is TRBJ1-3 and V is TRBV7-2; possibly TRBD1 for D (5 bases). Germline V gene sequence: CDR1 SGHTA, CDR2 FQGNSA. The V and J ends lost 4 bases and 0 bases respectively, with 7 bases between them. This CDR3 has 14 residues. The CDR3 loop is CASSWDLSGNTIYF. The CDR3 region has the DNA TGTGCCAGCAGCTGGGACCTCTCTGGAAACACCATATATTTT.

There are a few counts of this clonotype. CDR3 DNA: TGCAGTGCTCACCGGGACAGCGTTTACAATGAGCAGTTCTTC. Translated: CSAHRDSVYNEQFF. The J gene is TRBJ2-1, the V gene TRBV20-1; 7 nucleotides agree with TRBD1. Trimming took 5 bases from V and 4 from J; bases not matched to a gene: 8. The CDR3 runs to 14 residues. Germline V CDR1 and CDR2: DFQATT, SNEGSKA (reference sequence).

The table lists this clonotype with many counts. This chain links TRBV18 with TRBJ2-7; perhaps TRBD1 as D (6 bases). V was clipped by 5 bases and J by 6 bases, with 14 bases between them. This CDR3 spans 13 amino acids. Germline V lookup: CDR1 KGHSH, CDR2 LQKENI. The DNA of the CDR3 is TGTGCCAGCTCAAGATCGGACAGTTCCGAGCAGTACGTC. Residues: CASSRSDSSEQYV.

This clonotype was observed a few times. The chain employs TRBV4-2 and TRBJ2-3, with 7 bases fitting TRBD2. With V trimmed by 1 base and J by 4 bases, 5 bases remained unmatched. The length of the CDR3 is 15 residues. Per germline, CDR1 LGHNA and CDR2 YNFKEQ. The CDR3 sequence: CASSQAGGGSDTQYF. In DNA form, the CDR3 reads TGTGCCAGCAGCCAAGCTGGCGGGGGATCAGATACGCAGTATTTT.

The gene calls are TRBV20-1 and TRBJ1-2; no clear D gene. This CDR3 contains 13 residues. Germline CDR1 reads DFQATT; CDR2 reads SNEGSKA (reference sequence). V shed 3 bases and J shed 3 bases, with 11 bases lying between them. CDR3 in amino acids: CSASRMVHYGYTF. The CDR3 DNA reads TGCAGTGCTAGCCGGATGGTCCACTATGGCTACACCTTC.

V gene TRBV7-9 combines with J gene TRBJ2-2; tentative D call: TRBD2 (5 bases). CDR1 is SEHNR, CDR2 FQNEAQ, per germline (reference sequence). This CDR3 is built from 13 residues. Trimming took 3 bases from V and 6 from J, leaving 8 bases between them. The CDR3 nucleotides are TGTGCCAGCAGCTTTCGGCGGGCCGGGGAGCTGTTTTTT. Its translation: CASSFRRAGELFF.

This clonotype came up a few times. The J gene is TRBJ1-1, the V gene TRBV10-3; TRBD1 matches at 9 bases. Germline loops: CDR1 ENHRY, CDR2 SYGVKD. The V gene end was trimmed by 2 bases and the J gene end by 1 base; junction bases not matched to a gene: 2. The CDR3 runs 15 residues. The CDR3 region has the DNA TGTGCCATCAGTGAGCCGGGACAGGGGAACACTGAAGCTTTCTTT. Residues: CAISEPGQGNTEAFF.

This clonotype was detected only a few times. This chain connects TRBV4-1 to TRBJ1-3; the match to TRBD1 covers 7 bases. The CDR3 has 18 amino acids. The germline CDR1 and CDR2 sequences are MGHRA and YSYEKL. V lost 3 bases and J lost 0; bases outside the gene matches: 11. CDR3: CASSHWPDRIYSGNTIYF. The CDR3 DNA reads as TGCGCCAGCAGCCACTGGCCGGACAGGATTTACTCTGGAAACACCATATATTTT.

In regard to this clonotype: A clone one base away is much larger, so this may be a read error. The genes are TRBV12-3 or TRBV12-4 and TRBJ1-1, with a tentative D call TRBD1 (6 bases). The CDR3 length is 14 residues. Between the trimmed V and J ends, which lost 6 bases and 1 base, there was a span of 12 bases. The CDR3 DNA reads TGTGCCAGCAGCATCGGGACATCGAACACTGAAGCTTTCTTT. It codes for CASSIGTSNTEAFF.

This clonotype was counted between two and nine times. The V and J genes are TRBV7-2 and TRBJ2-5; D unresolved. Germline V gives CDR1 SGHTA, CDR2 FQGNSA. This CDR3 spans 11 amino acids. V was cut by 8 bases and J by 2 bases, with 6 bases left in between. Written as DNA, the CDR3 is TGTGCCAGCGCAGCGCAAGAGACCCAGTACTTC. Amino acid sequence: CASAAQETQYF.

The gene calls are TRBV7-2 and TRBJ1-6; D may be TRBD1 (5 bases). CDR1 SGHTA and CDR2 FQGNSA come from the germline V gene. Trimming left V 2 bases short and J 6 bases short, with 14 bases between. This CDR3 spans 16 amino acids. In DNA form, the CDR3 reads TGTGCCAGCAGCTTATCACCGGGGGTGGGTAATTCACCCCTCCACTTT. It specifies CASSLSPGVGNSPLHF.

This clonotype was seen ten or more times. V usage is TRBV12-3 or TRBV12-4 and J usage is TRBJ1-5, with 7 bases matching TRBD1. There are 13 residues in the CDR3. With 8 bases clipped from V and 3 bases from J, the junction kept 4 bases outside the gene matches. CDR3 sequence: CASRDSNNQPQHF. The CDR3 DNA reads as TGTGCCAGCCGGGACAGCAACAATCAGCCCCAGCATTTT.

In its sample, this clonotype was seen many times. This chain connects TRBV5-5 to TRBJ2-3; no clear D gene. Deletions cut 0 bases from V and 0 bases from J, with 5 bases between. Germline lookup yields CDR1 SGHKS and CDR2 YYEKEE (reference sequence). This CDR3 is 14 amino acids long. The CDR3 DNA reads TGTGCCAGCAGCTTGGCGGTGAGCACAGATACGCAGTATTTT. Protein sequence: CASSLAVSTDTQYF.

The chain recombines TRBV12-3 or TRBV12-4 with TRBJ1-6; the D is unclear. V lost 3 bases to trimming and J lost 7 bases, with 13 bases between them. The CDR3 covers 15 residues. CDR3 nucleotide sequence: TGTGCCAGCAGTTTTGATGGAGAGGGAAATTCACCCCTCCACTTT. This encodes CASSFDGEGNSPLHF.

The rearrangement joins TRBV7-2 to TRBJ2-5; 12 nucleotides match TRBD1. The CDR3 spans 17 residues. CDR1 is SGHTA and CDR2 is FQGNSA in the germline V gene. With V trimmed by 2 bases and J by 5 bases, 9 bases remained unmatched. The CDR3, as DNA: TGTGCCAGCAGCTTAAGTGGCGGGACAGGGGGCGTTGAGACCCAGTACTTC. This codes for CASSLSGGTGGVETQYF.

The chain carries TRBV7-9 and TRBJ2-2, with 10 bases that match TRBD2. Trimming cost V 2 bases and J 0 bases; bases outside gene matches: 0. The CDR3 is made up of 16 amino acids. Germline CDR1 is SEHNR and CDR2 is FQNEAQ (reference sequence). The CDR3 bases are TGTGCCAGCAGCTTAAGCGGGGGGGCGAACACCGGGGAGCTGTTTTTT. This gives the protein CASSLSGGANTGELFF.

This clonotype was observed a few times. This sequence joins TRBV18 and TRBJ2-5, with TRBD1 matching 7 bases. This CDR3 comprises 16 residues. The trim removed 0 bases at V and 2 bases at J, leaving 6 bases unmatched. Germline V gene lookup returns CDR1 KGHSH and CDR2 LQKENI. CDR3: CASSPPGTERQETQYF. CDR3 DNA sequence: TGTGCCAGCTCACCACCCGGGACAGAAAGACAAGAGACCCAGTACTTC.

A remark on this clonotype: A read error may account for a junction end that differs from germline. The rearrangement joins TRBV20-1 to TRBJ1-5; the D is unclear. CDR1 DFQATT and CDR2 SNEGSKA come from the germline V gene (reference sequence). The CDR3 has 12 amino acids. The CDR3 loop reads CSARGRSQPQHF. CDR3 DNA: TGCAGTGCAAGAGGGCGAAGCCAGCCCCAGCATTTT.

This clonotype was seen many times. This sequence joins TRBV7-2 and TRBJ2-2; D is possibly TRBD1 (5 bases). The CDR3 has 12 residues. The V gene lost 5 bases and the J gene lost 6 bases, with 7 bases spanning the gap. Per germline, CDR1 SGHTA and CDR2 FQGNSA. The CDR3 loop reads CASSTGPGELFF. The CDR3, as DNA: TGTGCCAGCAGCACAGGTCCCGGGGAGCTGTTTTTT.

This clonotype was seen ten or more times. The CDR3 loop reads CSVLEETQYF. The CDR3 DNA sequence: TGCAGCGTTTTAGAGGAGACCCAGTACTTC. This chain connects TRBV29-1 to TRBJ2-5; D gene ambiguous. Germline values: CDR1 SQVTM, CDR2 ANQGSEA. The length of the CDR3 is 10 residues. Trimming removed 5 bases at V and 5 bases at J, with 6 bases between.